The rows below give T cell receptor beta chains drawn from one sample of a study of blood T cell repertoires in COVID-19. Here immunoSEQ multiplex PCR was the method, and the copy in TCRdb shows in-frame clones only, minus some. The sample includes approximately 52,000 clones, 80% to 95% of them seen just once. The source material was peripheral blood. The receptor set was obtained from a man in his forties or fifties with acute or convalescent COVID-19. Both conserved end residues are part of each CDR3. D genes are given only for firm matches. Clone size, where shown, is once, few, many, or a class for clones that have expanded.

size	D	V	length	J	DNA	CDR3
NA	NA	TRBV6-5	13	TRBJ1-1	TGTGCCGCTGGTATCGCTGAGGCTGGGTGGGCTTTCTTT	CAAGIAEAGWAFF
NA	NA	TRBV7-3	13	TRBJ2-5	TGTGCCAGCAGCCCAGAGCTAGGAGGGACCCAGTACTTC	CASSPELGGTQYF
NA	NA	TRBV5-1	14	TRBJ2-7	TGCGCCAGCAGCCACCCCGCAGGGGCCTACGAGCAGTACTTC	CASSHPAGAYEQYF
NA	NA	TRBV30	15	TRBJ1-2	TGTGCCTGGAGTGTGGTACAGGCCCGCAACTATGGCTACACCTTC	CAWSVVQARNYGYTF
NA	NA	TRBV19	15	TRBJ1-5	TGTGCCAGTAGTATAACAGGGCTGAGCAATCAGCCCCAGCATTTT	CASSITGLSNQPQHF
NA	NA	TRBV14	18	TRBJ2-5	TGTGCCAGCAGCCAACGAAAATTATCGGGGACAATCCAAGAGACCCAGTACTTC	CASSQRKLSGTIQETQYF
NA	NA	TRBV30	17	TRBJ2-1	TGTGCCTGGGCGGGACAGCTAGGCAAGCGGGGGCCCCAAACACAGTTCTTC	CAWAGQLGKRGPQTQFF
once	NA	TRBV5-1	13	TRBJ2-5	TGCGCCAGCAGCTTGGTCAGGGGAGAGACCCAGTACTTC	CASSLVRGETQYF
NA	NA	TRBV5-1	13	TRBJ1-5	TGCGCCAGCAGCTTGGGGACAGATCAGCCCCAGCATTTT	CASSLGTDQPQHF
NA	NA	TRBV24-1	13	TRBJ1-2	TGTGCCACCAGTGCCCAGGGAAACTATGGCTACACCTTC	CATSAQGNYGYTF
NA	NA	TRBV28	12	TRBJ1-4	TGTGCCAGCAGGAGATCAAATGAAAAACTGTTTTTT	CASRRSNEKLFF
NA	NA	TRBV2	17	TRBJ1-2	TGTGCCAGCAGTGAAATGTGGGGGGGTATACTTAACTATGGCTACACCTTC	CASSEMWGGILNYGYTF
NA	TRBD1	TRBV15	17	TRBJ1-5	TGTGCCACCAGCAGATCACCGGGACAGGGCGGCAATCAGCCCCAGCATTTT	CATSRSPGQGGNQPQHF
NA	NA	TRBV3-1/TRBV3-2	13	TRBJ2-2	TGTGCCAGCCGCACCGAGCGGGCCGGGGAGCTGTTTTTT	CASRTERAGELFF
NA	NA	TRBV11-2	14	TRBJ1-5	TGTGCCAGCAGCCAACATCAGAGCAATCAGCCCCAGCATTTT	CASSQHQSNQPQHF
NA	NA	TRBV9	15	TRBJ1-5	TGTGCCAGCAGCGTGGACACAGGAGGCAATCAGCCCCAGCATTTT	CASSVDTGGNQPQHF
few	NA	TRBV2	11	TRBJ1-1	TGTGCCAGCAGGGGGCATACTGAAGCTTTCTTT	CASRGHTEAFF
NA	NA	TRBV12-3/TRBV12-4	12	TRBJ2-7	TGTGCCAGCAGGATGAGCTCCTACGAGCAGTACTTC	CASRMSSYEQYF
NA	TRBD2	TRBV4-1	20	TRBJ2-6	TGCGCCAGCAGCCCTATTCAGGCGGCGGGGGGCGTCTCTGGGGCCAACGTCCTGACTTTC	CASSPIQAAGGVSGANVLTF
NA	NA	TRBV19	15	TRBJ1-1	TGTGCCAGTAGTTACCCGGGCGACAGGAACACTGAAGCTTTCTTT	CASSYPGDRNTEAFF
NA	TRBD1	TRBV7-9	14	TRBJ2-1	TGTGCCAGCAGCGATCCCACAGGGGGCACTGAGCAGTTCTTC	CASSDPTGGTEQFF
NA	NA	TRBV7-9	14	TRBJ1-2	TGTGCCAGCAGCTTAGCCGGAGCTAACTATGGCTACACCTTC	CASSLAGANYGYTF
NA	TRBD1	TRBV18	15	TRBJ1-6	TGTGCCAGCTCACCAATAGGGACAGAAAATTCACCCCTCCACTTT	CASSPIGTENSPLHF
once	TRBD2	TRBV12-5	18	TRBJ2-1	TGTGCTAGTGGTTTGGTACGGCCACTAGCGGAAAACTACAATGAGCAGTTCTTC	CASGLVRPLAENYNEQFF
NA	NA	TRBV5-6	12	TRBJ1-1	TGTGCCAGCAGCTCCCTTCGCACTGAAGCTTTCTTT	CASSSLRTEAFF
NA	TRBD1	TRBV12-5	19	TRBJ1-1	TGTGCTAGTGGTCCCGGACAGGGCATGGCTGTTTTGTTGAACACTGAAGCTTTCTTT	CASGPGQGMAVLLNTEAFF
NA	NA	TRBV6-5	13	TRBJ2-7	TGTGCCAGCGGGTATAGCGCTTCCTACGAGCAGTACTTC	CASGYSASYEQYF
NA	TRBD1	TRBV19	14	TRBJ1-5	TGTGCCAGTAGCTACATCACAGGGGATCAGCCCCAGCATTTT	CASSYITGDQPQHF
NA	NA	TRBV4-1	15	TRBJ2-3	TGCGCCAGCAGCCAAGTCGGGGTGGGGACAGATACGCAGTATTTT	CASSQVGVGTDTQYF
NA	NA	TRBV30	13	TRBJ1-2	TGTGCCTGGAGTGTAAAGGCAGGGTATGGCTACACCTTC	CAWSVKAGYGYTF
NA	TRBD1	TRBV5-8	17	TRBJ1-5	TGTGCCAGCAGCTTGAGTTTCGGACAGGGGGTCGAGCAGCCCCAGCATTTT	CASSLSFGQGVEQPQHF
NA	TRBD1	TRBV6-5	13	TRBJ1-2	TGTGCCAGCAGGCCACAGGGGGGATATGGCTACACCTTC	CASRPQGGYGYTF
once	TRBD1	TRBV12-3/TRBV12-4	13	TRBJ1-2	TGTGCCAGCAGGCTGGACAGGGTAGCGGGCTACACCTTC	CASRLDRVAGYTF
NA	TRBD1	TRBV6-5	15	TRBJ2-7	TGTGCCAGCAGTCAATCGGCAGGGGGCCCCTACGAGCAGTACTTC	CASSQSAGGPYEQYF
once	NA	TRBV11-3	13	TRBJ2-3	TGTGCCAGCAGCCCCGGCGGTGCAGATACGCAGTATTTT	CASSPGGADTQYF
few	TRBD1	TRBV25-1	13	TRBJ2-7	TGTGCCAGCCGCCTGGACAGGGCCTACGAGCAGTACTTC	CASRLDRAYEQYF
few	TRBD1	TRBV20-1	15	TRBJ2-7	TGCAGTGCTAGTCCCCCAGGGGGTAGGGTACGAGAGCAGTACTTC	CSASPPGGRVREQYF
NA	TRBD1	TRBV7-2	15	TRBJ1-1	TGTGCCAGCAGCTACCGACAGGGTAGGACCACTGAAGCTTTCTTT	CASSYRQGRTTEAFF
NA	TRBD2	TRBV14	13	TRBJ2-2	TGTGCCAGCAGACTAGCGGGGCCCGGGGAGCTGTTTTTT	CASRLAGPGELFF
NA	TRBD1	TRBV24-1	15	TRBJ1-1	TGTGCCACCGCTGGGACAGGGGGCGCGAACACTGAAGCTTTCTTT	CATAGTGGANTEAFF
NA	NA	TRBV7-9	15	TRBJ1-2	TGTGCCAGCAGCTTAGAAGGGGTTAATAACTATGGCTACACCTTC	CASSLEGVNNYGYTF
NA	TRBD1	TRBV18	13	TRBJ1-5	TGTGCCAGCTCACCAGGACAGGTTCAGCCCCAGCATTTT	CASSPGQVQPQHF
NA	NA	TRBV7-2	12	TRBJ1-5	TGTGCCAGCAGCTCGGGTCGACAGCCCCAGCATTTT	CASSSGRQPQHF
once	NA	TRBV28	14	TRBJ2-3	TGTGCCAGCAGTTTGAACGGGGACACAGATACGCAGTATTTT	CASSLNGDTDTQYF
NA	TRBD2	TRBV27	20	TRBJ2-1	TGTGCCAGCAGTTTATCCCCGGGACTAGCGGGGGGAAGACTCTACAATGAGCAGTTCTTC	CASSLSPGLAGGRLYNEQFF
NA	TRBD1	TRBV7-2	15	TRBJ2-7	TGTGCCAGCAGCCAAACCGGGACAGTGGCCTACGAGCAGTACTTC	CASSQTGTVAYEQYF
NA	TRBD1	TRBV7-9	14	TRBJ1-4	TGTGCCAGCAGCTTGGGACAGGTGAATGAAAAACTGTTTTTT	CASSLGQVNEKLFF
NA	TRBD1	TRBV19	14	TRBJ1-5	TGTGCCAGTACCGTGGACAGGCCCTATCAGCCCCAGCATTTT	CASTVDRPYQPQHF
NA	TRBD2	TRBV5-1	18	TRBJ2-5	TGCGCCAGCAGCTTGGGACCCCTGACTAGCGGGGGCCAAGAGACCCAGTACTTC	CASSLGPLTSGGQETQYF
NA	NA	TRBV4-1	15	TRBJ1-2	TGCGCCAGCAGCCAAGAGTCAAGCCTCCCGGGTGGCTACACCTTC	CASSQESSLPGGYTF
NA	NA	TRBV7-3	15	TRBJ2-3	TGTGCCAGCAGAAAACAGTGGTCCCGAACAGATACGCAGTATTTT	CASRKQWSRTDTQYF
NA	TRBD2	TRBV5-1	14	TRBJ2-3	TGCGCCAGCAGCTTAGGGCTAGCGGCAGATACGCAGTATTTT	CASSLGLAADTQYF
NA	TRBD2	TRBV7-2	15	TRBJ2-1	TGTGCCAGCAGCCCGCGGACTAGCGGCTACAATGAGCAGTTCTTC	CASSPRTSGYNEQFF
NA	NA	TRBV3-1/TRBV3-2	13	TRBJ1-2	TGTGCCAGCAGCCAAGGGGCGTTCTATGGCTACACCTTC	CASSQGAFYGYTF